This TCR beta chain was retrieved from a study of identical twins. TCRdb itself ran the 5' RACE reads through MiXCR, one entry per CDR3 protein. The sample has around 490,000 distinct CDR3 sequences, 14% seen once; the top ten hold approximately 0.98%. This clonotype was counted between two and nine times. In addition, the sample was reused for a study of yellow fever vaccine responses in identical twins.

This clonotype originated in a woman between 18 and 29 years old in good health. Sequencing used CD4+ T cells sorted from blood.

CDR3 in amino acids: CSATGTSGRSYEQYF. The DNA of the CDR3 is TGCAGTGCTACCGGGACTAGCGGAAGATCCTACGAGCAGTACTTC. The chain carries TRBV20-1 and TRBJ2-7; TRBD2 aligns across 11 bases. Per germline, CDR1 DFQATT and CDR2 SNEGSKA (reference sequence). The V and J ends lost 4 bases and 1 base, in that order; junction bases with no gene match: 6. This CDR3 comprises 15 residues.